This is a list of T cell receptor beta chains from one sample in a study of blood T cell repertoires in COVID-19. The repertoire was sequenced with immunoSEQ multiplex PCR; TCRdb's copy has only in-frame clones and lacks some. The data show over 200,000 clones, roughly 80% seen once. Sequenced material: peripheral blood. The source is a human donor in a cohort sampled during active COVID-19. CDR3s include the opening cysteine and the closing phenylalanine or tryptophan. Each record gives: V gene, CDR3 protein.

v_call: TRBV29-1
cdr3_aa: CSVGAGSGTNYGYTF

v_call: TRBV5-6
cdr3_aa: CASSRDRGTSGGYTF

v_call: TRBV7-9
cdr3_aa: CASTLTGLGEDTQYF

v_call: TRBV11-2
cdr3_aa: CASSLTSGKKYEQYF

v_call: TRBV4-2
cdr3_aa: CASSPVAGGNEQYF

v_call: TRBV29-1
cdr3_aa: CSVEPGGTGGEAFF

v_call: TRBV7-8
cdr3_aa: CASSLAADRGQDGYTF

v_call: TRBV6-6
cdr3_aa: CASSYGGTEQYF

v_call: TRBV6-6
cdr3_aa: CASTPNLPVTFF

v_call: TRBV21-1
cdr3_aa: CASSKVGQGPNYGYTF

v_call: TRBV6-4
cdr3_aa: CASSGQGKTGELFF

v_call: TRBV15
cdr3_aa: CATSPVLSGANVLTF

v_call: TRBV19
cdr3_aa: CASSITGDEKLFF

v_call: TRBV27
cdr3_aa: CASSPSSVQETQYF

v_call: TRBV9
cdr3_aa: CASSVDPGGRNTEAFF

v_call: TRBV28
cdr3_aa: CASSPHGTGNGHTF

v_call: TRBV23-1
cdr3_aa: CASSQPGQGAYGYTF

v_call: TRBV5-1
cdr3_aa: CASSLTQAPRGTDTQYF

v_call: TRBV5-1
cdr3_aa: CASSLIGDTQGTEAFF

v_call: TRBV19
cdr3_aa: CASSNSDRPPYEQYF

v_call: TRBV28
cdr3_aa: CASRRRGPHYEQYF

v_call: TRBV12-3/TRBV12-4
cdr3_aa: CASSRSHNSPLHF

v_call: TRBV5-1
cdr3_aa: CASSQGHQTTTDTQYF

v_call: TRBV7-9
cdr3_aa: CASSPPGVGYEQYF

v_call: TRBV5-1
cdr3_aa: CASSLPGQETQYF

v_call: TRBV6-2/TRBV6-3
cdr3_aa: CASSVTTDLYGYTF

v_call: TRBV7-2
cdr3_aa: CASSTYPGHNTEAFF

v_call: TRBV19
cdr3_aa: CASGTGFNQPQHF

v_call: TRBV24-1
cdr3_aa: CATISNYNEQFF

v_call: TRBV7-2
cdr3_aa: CASSLAAGQGYGYTF

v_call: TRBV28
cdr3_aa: CASSSGDRRTDTQYF

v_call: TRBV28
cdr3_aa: CASSLTGAMGGYTF

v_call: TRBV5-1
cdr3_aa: CASSYGTASYEQYF

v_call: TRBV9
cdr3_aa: CASSSPRQTSNTGELFF

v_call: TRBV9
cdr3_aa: CASSATSGRTYEQYF

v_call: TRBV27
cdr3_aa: CASSFSSGTTDTQYF

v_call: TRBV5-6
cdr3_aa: CASSLAQGYNLPLHF

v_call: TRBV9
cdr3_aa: CASSVEEIGISGNTIYF